One TCR beta chain is described in this entry. The source of the sample is a study of OX40 agonist ivuxolimab in advanced cancers. Only in-frame clones appear in the TCRdb table, and some are missing; sequencing was by immunoSEQ multiplex PCR. Among under 20,000 clones listed, 80% to 90% were seen once. This CDR3 comprises 14 residues. V lost 0 bases, J lost 9 bases, and 12 bases lay in between. Germline loops: CDR1 MNHGY, CDR2 SAAAGT. The specimen comprised CD4+ or CD8+ T cells sorted from blood, sampled in a trial of the OX40 agonist ivuxolimab. The V call is TRBV6-8, the J call TRBJ1-3; no clear D. The receptor comes from an adult with an advanced solid tumor such as melanoma, head and neck, liver or kidney cancer. CDR3 DNA: TGTGCCAGCAGTTACTCGGTCCCACAAGGCACCATATATTTT. Its protein is CASSYSVPQGTIYF.